This passage covers 10 T cell receptor beta chains from one sample sequenced in a study of blood T cell repertoires in COVID-19. Here immunoSEQ multiplex PCR was the method, and the copy in TCRdb shows in-frame clones only, minus some. The data contain under 250,000 clones, about 89% of them singletons. Sequenced material: peripheral blood. These receptors came from a woman aged 55-70 years who had recovered from COVID-19.

The chain employs TRBV29-1 and TRBJ2-7; D is possibly TRBD2 (5 bases). The CDR3 runs 13 residues. CDR1 is SQVTM, CDR2 ANQGSEA, per germline. Trimming cost V 7 bases and J 0 bases, with 13 bases left between them. The CDR3 region has the DNA TGCAGCGCTAGGACTCGGAGCTCCTACGAGCAGTACTTC. It is translated as CSARTRSSYEQYF.

V is TRBV6-5 and J is TRBJ1-5; D ambiguous. The CDR3 is 14 residues long. Germline CDR1 is MNHEY and CDR2 is SVGAGI. Trimming took off 6 bases at V and 0 bases at J, with 9 bases between the two ends. CDR3 DNA sequence: TGTGCCAGCAGGCGCGACTTTAGCAATCAGCCCCAGCATTTT. Translation gives CASRRDFSNQPQHF.

The J gene is TRBJ2-2, the V gene TRBV11-2; possible D gene TRBD1, 6 bases. Trimming cost V 6 bases and J 2 bases, with 19 bases left between them. This CDR3 spans 17 amino acids. The germline gives CDR1 SGHAT, CDR2 FQNNGV. The CDR3 DNA reads TGTGCCAGCAGAACACCCGGCCAGGGGACCAACACCGGGGAGCTGTTTTTT. This codes for CASRTPGQGTNTGELFF.

The chain uses TRBV7-2 and TRBJ1-3; D perhaps matches TRBD1 (5 bases). Germline CDR1 is SGHTA and CDR2 is FQGNSA. V shed 5 bases and J shed 4 bases, with 15 bases lying between them. The CDR3 covers 15 residues. CDR3 DNA sequence: TGTGCCAGCAGCCCGAGGGCGGGGGACGGAAACACCATATATTTT. Its protein product is CASSPRAGDGNTIYF.

The chain has TRBV28 and TRBJ2-7, with 10 bases that match TRBD1. CDR1 MDHEN and CDR2 SYDVKM come from the germline V gene. The trim removed 7 bases at V and 4 bases at J, leaving 10 bases unmatched. The CDR3 has 15 residues. CDR3 amino acids: CASIEGQGISYEQYF. The CDR3 DNA reads as TGTGCCAGCATAGAGGGACAGGGGATAAGTTACGAGCAGTACTTC.

The chain has TRBV5-6 and TRBJ2-3, with 7 nucleotides matching TRBD1. V trimming: 7 bases; J trimming: 3 bases; junction bases outside the gene matches: 8. The CDR3 extends over 14 amino acids. The germline V gene encodes CDR1 SGHDT and CDR2 YYEEEE. CDR3 region: CASGRDRPTDTQYF. CDR3 in DNA: TGTGCCAGCGGCCGGGACAGACCAACAGATACGCAGTATTTT.

This chain connects TRBV5-1 to TRBJ1-1; TRBD1 is a possible D gene (5 bases). V gave up 4 bases and J gave up 1 base, with 5 bases separating them. The CDR3 loop spans 12 amino acids. Germline V gives CDR1 SGHRS, CDR2 YFSETQ. As DNA, the CDR3 is TGCGCCAGCAGCGGACAGAACACTGAAGCTTTCTTT. It yields the protein CASSGQNTEAFF. Drawing the rest from reference TRBV5-1 and TRBJ1-1, the complete variable domain is KAGVTQTPRYLIKTRGQQVTLSCSPISGHRSVSWYQQTPGQGLQFLFEYFSETQRNKGNFPGRFSGRQFSNSRSEMNVSTLELGDSALYLCASSGQNTEAFFGQGTRLTVV.

V usage is TRBV5-1 and J usage is TRBJ1-1, with a tentative D call TRBD1 (6 bases). The CDR3 is 15 amino acids. The V gene's germline CDR1 is SGHRS and CDR2 YFSETQ. V was cut by 0 bases and J by 1 base, with 10 bases left in between. DNA for the CDR3: TGCGCCAGCAGCTTGGGAGGACAGAGGAACACTGAAGCTTTCTTT. Its protein product is CASSLGGQRNTEAFF.

The V gene is TRBV9, the J gene TRBJ1-4; D ambiguous. Germline V gene data show CDR1 as SGDLS and CDR2 as YYNGEE. The germline V and J ends were trimmed by 0 bases and 5 bases, with 11 bases remaining between them. This CDR3 has 15 residues. The CDR3: CASSVGPEPNEKLFF. The CDR3 nucleotides are TGTGCCAGCAGCGTAGGGCCCGAACCAAATGAAAAACTGTTTTTT.

V is TRBV5-4 and J is TRBJ2-1; tentatively, D is TRBD2 (5 bases). Germline-derived CDR1 and CDR2 are SGHNT and YYREEE (reference sequence). This CDR3 has 11 amino acids. V was trimmed by 4 bases and J by 14 bases, leaving 13 bases between them. The CDR3 is CASSPGIFEFF. For the CDR3, the DNA is TGTGCCAGCAGCCCGGGGATTTTTGAGTTCTTC.